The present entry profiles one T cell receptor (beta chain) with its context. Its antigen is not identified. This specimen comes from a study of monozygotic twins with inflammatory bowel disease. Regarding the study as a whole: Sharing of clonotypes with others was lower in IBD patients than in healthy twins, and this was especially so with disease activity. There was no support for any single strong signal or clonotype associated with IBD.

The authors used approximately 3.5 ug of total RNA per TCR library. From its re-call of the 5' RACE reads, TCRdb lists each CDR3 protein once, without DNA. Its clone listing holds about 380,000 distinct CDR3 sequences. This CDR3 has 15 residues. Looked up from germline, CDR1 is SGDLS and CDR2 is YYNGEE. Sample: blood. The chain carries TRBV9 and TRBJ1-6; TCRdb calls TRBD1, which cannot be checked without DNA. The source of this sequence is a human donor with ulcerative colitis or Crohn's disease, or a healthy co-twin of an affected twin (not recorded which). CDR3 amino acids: CVSKSGTGGNSPLHF.